The 25 T cell receptor beta chains below come from one sample, sequenced in a study of blood T cell repertoires in COVID-19. Here immunoSEQ multiplex PCR was the method, and the copy in TCRdb shows in-frame clones only, minus some. The sample has 250,000 to 350,000 clones, more than 75% seen once. The sequencing sample was made of PBMCs or T cells enriched from blood (not recorded which). These receptors were obtained from a woman under 30 who had recovered from COVID-19.

V and J are TRBV5-1 and TRBJ2-7, with 8 bases lining up with TRBD2. CDR1 and CDR2 (germline): SGHRS, YFSETQ. The trim removed 3 bases at V and 2 bases at J, leaving 4 bases unmatched. The CDR3 spans 14 residues. CDR3 sequence: CASSSAGVAYEQYF. The CDR3 nucleotides read TGCGCCAGCAGCTCAGCGGGAGTAGCCTACGAGCAGTACTTC.

V and J are TRBV5-6 and TRBJ2-1; D possibly corresponds to TRBD1 (5 bases). Germline V lookup: CDR1 SGHDT, CDR2 YYEEEE. Trimming removed 3 bases at V and 14 bases at J, with 21 bases between. CDR3 length: 14 residues. The CDR3 here is CASSSSAGPWSEFF. CDR3 DNA: TGTGCCAGCAGCTCCTCGGCAGGGCCCTGGTCGGAGTTCTTC.

The chain combines TRBV30 with TRBJ1-5; weak D call: TRBD1 (6 bases). The CDR3 sequence is 13 residues long. V lost 1 base, J lost 7 bases, and 11 bases lay in between. CDR1 is GTSNPN, CDR2 SVGIG, per germline (reference sequence). CDR3: CAWSGTEGQPQHF. The CDR3 DNA follows: TGTGCCTGGAGTGGGACAGAAGGACAGCCCCAGCATTTT.

The chain is built from TRBV27 and TRBJ1-2; no definite D call. CDR1 is MNHEY, CDR2 SMNVEV, per germline (reference sequence). Trimming took 6 bases from V and 5 from J, leaving 10 bases between them. The CDR3 spans 12 residues. The DNA of the CDR3 is TGTGCCAGCAGCCTCTCCGGTTATGGCTACACCTTC. Its protein is CASSLSGYGYTF.

This clone has just one count. J is TRBJ1-5 and V is TRBV2; 10 positions match TRBD1. This CDR3 comprises 14 residues. The germline V gene encodes CDR1 SNHLY and CDR2 FYNNEI. J lost 5 bases, V lost 5 bases, and 3 bases had no gene match. This CDR3 is CASSSDRGDQPQHF. The CDR3 bases are TGTGCCAGCAGTTCGGACAGGGGGGATCAGCCCCAGCATTTT. Together with reference TRBV2 and TRBJ1-5, the CDR3 gives the full variable domain: EPEVTQTPSHQVTQMGQEVILRCVPISNHLYFYWYRQILGQKVEFLVSFYNNEISEKSEIFDDQFSVERPDGSNFTLKIRSTKLEDSAMYFCASSSDRGDQPQHFGDGTRLSIL.

The chain links TRBV7-6 to TRBJ2-1, with 10 bases identical to TRBD2. The CDR3 has 18 residues. CDR1 and CDR2 (germline): SGHVS, FNYEAQ. Unmatched junction bases numbered 6, after V lost 1 base and J lost 0 bases. The CDR3 region is CASSLDRAGGLSYNEQFF. In DNA form, the CDR3 reads TGTGCCAGCAGCTTAGATCGAGCGGGGGGGCTCTCCTACAATGAGCAGTTCTTC. Together with reference TRBV7-6 and TRBJ2-1, the CDR3 gives the full variable domain: GAGVSQSPRYKVTKRGQDVALRCDPISGHVSLYWYRQALGQGPEFLTYFNYEAQQDKSGLPNDRFSAERPEGSISTLTIQRTEQRDSAMYRCASSLDRAGGLSYNEQFFGPGTRLTVL.

The count of this clone is one. This sequence joins TRBV28 and TRBJ1-2; 8 bases match TRBD1. The ends lost 10 bases at V and 8 bases at J; junction bases unmatched: 15. The CDR3 contains 14 residues. The germline CDR1 and CDR2 sequences are MDHEN and SYDVKM. The CDR3 DNA follows: TGTGCCACAAGGACAGGGTTTTCGAGACGGGGCTACACCTTC. Residues: CATRTGFSRRGYTF.

The genes are TRBV9 and TRBJ1-1; 9 nucleotides align to TRBD1. The CDR3 sequence is 17 residues long. J lost 3 bases, V lost 6 bases, and 15 bases had no gene match. Germline V gene sequence: CDR1 SGDLS, CDR2 YYNGEE. Here the CDR3 reads CASTMGSLRDRDTEAFF. The CDR3 nucleotides read TGTGCCAGCACCATGGGGAGTCTCCGGGACAGGGACACTGAAGCTTTCTTT.

There are a few counts of this clone. The V call is TRBV10-1, the J call TRBJ2-2, with unresolved D. Deletions cut 8 bases from V and 3 bases from J, with 13 bases between. The CDR3 sequence is 14 residues long. The germline CDR1 and CDR2 sequences are WNHNN and SYGVQD (reference sequence). CDR3 sequence (DNA): TGCGCCAGCGCCGCTCCGGGTGACACCGGGGAGCTGTTTTTT. Translating it yields CASAAPGDTGELFF.

The CDR3 loop reads CASSYSTGEGKNIQYF. CDR3 sequence (DNA): TGTGCCAGCAGTTACTCGACCGGGGAGGGCAAAAACATTCAGTACTTC. The rearrangement joins TRBV6-5 to TRBJ2-4; 7 bases align to TRBD2. With 0 bases clipped from V and 3 bases from J, the junction kept 5 bases outside the gene matches. The CDR3 covers 16 residues. Germline V lookup: CDR1 MNHEY, CDR2 SVGAGI.

The chain uses TRBV5-4 and TRBJ2-5; 7 nucleotides line up with TRBD1. J lost 1 base, V lost 4 bases, and 1 base had no gene match. The CDR3 contains 13 residues. Germline values: CDR1 SGHNT, CDR2 YYREEE (reference sequence). DNA of the CDR3: TGTGCCAGCAGCACAGGGGTCCAAGAGACCCAGTACTTC. It is translated as CASSTGVQETQYF.

The chain uses TRBV5-1 and TRBJ1-4; D unclear. V was cut by 3 bases and J by 2 bases, with 14 bases left in between. Per germline, CDR1 SGHRS and CDR2 YFSETQ. The length of the CDR3 is 16 residues. The CDR3 loop reads CASSSGRVATNEKLFF. CDR3 DNA sequence: TGCGCCAGCAGCTCCGGCCGTGTAGCGACTAATGAAAAACTGTTTTTT.

The V and J genes are TRBV29-1 and TRBJ1-1; D is ambiguous. The germline V gene has CDR1 SQVTM and CDR2 ANQGSEA. Trimming removed 1 base from V and 6 bases from J, with 12 bases in between. The CDR3 loop spans 13 amino acids. The chain's CDR3 is CSVEANLGAEAFF. The DNA for the CDR3 is TGCAGCGTTGAAGCCAACCTCGGGGCTGAAGCTTTCTTT.

V usage is TRBV29-1 and J usage is TRBJ1-4; D uncertain. Germline V gives CDR1 SQVTM, CDR2 ANQGSEA. The CDR3 is made up of 12 amino acids. Between the trimmed V and J ends, which lost 3 bases and 8 bases, there was a span of 10 bases. Written as DNA, the CDR3 is TGCAGCGTTGAGATGGGCGGGGAAAAACTGTTTTTT. It yields the protein CSVEMGGEKLFF.

This clone was detected only a few times. CDR3 sequence: CAIGAVKNEKLFF. CDR3 in DNA: TGTGCCATCGGCGCGGTTAAGAATGAAAAACTGTTTTTT. The chain carries TRBV15 and TRBJ1-4; D not resolved. This CDR3 comprises 13 residues. Trimming stripped 10 bases from V and 5 bases from J, with 14 bases between. CDR1 and CDR2 (germline): LNHNV, YYDKDF (reference sequence).

This clone was counted a few times. The rearrangement uses TRBV5-1 and TRBJ2-2; 9 positions agree with TRBD1. J lost 5 bases, V lost 7 bases, and 6 bases had no gene match. Germline V gene sequence: CDR1 SGHRS, CDR2 YFSETQ. This CDR3 comprises 14 residues. Here the CDR3 DNA reads TGCGCCAGCGCCCCGGGACAGGGTACCGGGGAGCTGTTTTTT. Translation gives CASAPGQGTGELFF.

This CDR3 is CASSLGLSGELFF. CDR3 sequence (DNA): TGTGCCAGCAGCTTAGGGTTGAGCGGGGAGCTGTTTTTT. The V and J genes are TRBV11-2 and TRBJ2-2; no definite D call. V was clipped by 1 base and J by 7 bases, with 7 bases between them. The germline gives CDR1 SGHAT, CDR2 FQNNGV. The CDR3 has 13 amino acids.

The V gene is TRBV30, the J gene TRBJ2-5, with TRBD1 as a possible D gene (5 bases). This CDR3 comprises 14 residues. Trimming stripped 4 bases from V and 10 bases from J, with 22 bases between. CDR1 GTSNPN and CDR2 SVGIG come from the germline V gene (reference sequence). This CDR3 is CAWNGQGDPKSQYF. In nucleotides, the CDR3 is TGTGCCTGGAATGGGCAGGGCGACCCAAAGAGCCAGTACTTC.

The genes are TRBV3-1 (or the pseudogene TRBV3-2) and TRBJ2-7, with TRBD1 matching 11 bases. Germline CDR1 and CDR2: LGHDT and YNNKEL (reference sequence). CDR3 length: 14 residues. Germline trimming cut 5 bases from V and 5 bases from J; bases unmatched to any gene: 5. The CDR3 reads CASSSGQGVDEQYF. The CDR3, as DNA: TGTGCCAGCAGCTCGGGACAGGGGGTTGACGAGCAGTACTTC.

The chain joins TRBV21-1 to TRBJ2-7; TRBD2, as called in the table, went unchecked against the DNA. TRBV21-1 is tagged as a pseudogene. CDR3 length equals 17 residues. The CDR3 sequence is CASSKGGRAGYSYEQYF. DNA of the CDR3: TGTGCCAGCAGCAAAGGTGGGCGAGCGGGGTACTCCTACGAGCAGTACTTC.

This clone showed up just a few times. Germline is not matched at one junction end, which may reflect a read error. The chain is built from TRBV7-7 and TRBJ2-1; D remains ambiguous. Germline CDR1 SSHAT, CDR2 FNYEAQ (reference sequence). The CDR3 has 15 residues. CDR3 amino acids: CASSLGSSPYNEQFF. DNA of the CDR3: TGTGCTAGCAGCTTAGGGTCGAGCCCCTACAATGAGCAGTTCTTC.

This clone was seen once. This chain uses TRBV5-6 with TRBJ1-1, with a possible D match to TRBD1 (5 bases). Germline V gene data show CDR1 as SGHDT and CDR2 as YYEEEE. V lost 3 bases, J lost 4 bases, and 10 bases lay in between. The CDR3 is 13 residues long. The CDR3 nucleotides read TGTGCCAGCAGCTGGGGGGGTAGCACTGAAGCTTTCTTT. It specifies CASSWGGSTEAFF.

As to this clone: One junction end disagrees with the germline gene, perhaps due to a read error. The genes are TRBV7-9 and TRBJ2-5; D possibly corresponds to TRBD2 (6 bases). The CDR3 totals 13 residues. Germline CDR1 reads SEHNR; CDR2 reads FQNEAQ (reference sequence). CDR3 sequence (DNA): TGTGCCAGCATCGAGATGTCTAGCGTTCCGCCCAACTTC. This encodes CASIEMSSVPPNF.

The rearrangement uses TRBV19 and TRBJ1-2; no firm D call. The CDR3 runs 10 residues. CDR1 is LNHDA, CDR2 SQIVND, per germline (reference sequence). Trimming pared 9 bases from V and 2 bases from J, leaving 4 bases between. The CDR3 nucleotides read TGTGCCAGGTCAAACTATGGCTACACCTTC. Translated, it gives CARSNYGYTF.

The chain carries TRBV5-4 and TRBJ2-7; 11 bases are a match to TRBD1. The trim removed 4 bases at V and 4 bases at J, leaving 10 bases unmatched. Per germline, CDR1 SGHNT and CDR2 YYREEE (reference sequence). This CDR3 is 16 amino acids long. CDR3 sequence (DNA): TGTGCCAGCAGCCGGCTCGGACAGGGGGCTTTTTACGAGCAGTACTTC. It specifies CASSRLGQGAFYEQYF.